Reported below is one T cell receptor beta chain. The antigen remains unidentified. Other DNA sequences in this sample translate to the same CDR3. This PCR relied on a set of 60 Vbeta primers and 13 Jbeta primers. Produced via immunoSEQ multiplex PCR; TCRdb's table is partial and in-frame only. The sample has approximately 200,000 clones. At sampling all donors were nominally healthy, likely with unrecorded immune exposures. Per the germline V gene, CDR1 is LNHDA and CDR2 is SQIVND (reference sequence). Trimming took off 8 bases at V and 6 bases at J, with 13 bases between the two ends. This CDR3 has 13 residues. The sample originates from a study of cytomegalovirus exposure and HLA in healthy donors. Notes on the study in general: Apparent HLA restriction characterized most CMV-associated TCR beta chains in a later analysis.

The clonotype was recovered from a boy aged 5-17 years in good health and CMV-seronegative. Source material: PBMCs. The rearrangement uses TRBV19 and TRBJ2-2, with a possible D match to TRBD2 (5 bases). Here the CDR3 DNA reads TGTGCCAGTCGCCTGGCGCGGGCCGGGGAGCTGTTTTTT. Translation gives CASRLARAGELFF.